This T cell receptor beta chain was identified during a study of blood T cells in healthy people across ages (dated by TCRdb to about 2015). For the study in its entirety: Template switching captured roughly one uniquely barcoded TCR beta cDNA molecule per two T cells in model experiments. To track age-related changes in TCR beta repertoire diversity, the study relied on deep sequencing normalized with unique cDNA molecular identifiers. Donors were grouped into four age groups: young (average approximately 15 years), middle-aged (over 35), aged (approximately 58) and long-lived (approximately 81). To avoid experimental bias, donors of different ages were distributed randomly across sequencing lanes. Two additional independent replicas of 1 million unique cDNA reads from the same blood draw were analyzed for two donors (one aged 18 to 29 and one aged 80 or older). Here is what the overall study found, with its caveats: As age increased, observed TCR beta diversity per million T cells dropped in a roughly linear way, and a significant reduction was already evident by age 40. Estimates of total diversity based on one million sequenced T cells were considered lower bounds and underestimates. Compared with the aged group, the long-lived group had more naive CD4+ T cells, fewer expanded clones and increased TCR diversity, suggesting age selection. Conclusive comparison of naive and antigen-experienced compartments was prevented by the profiling of bulk unsorted PBMCs. Donor CMV infection status was unknown, potentially confounding age-related changes in expanded clonotypes. A strong correlation was found between observed TCR beta diversity and the percentage of naive T cells measured by flow cytometry.

The donors were roughly 40 Caucasian individuals from Russia, aged roughly 6 to 100 years, who were systemically healthy. About 9.8 milliliters of peripheral blood were drawn from each donor into EDTA-treated Vacutainer tubes. Ficoll-Paque density-gradient centrifugation was used to isolate PBMCs, with at least 6.5 million per sample. Trizol reagent was used to extract total RNA from the PBMCs, yielding at least 6 micrograms per sample. For every donor, flow cytometry on a PBMC aliquot measured the percentage of naive CD45RAhigh/CD27high T cells. Receptors were amplified or captured by 5' RACE. Sequencing used an Illumina HiSeq 2500. The second PCR ran for roughly 7 to 12 cycles and used a J-beta primer mix along with a sample-barcoded 5' primer. A unique molecular identifier was introduced onto each TCR beta cDNA molecule by a template-switch 5' adaptor carrying 12 random nucleotides. Each sample yielded at least 3 million CDR3-containing paired-end reads. First-strand cDNA synthesis was performed from all RNA using the Mint cDNA synthesis kit, with priming by a TRBC-specific oligonucleotide. All cDNA was treated with uracil-DNA glycosylase and then went through a first 18-cycle PCR with the universal primers M1SS and BC2_uni_R. As for the authors' bioinformatics: For normalization, 1 million high-quality reads were randomly selected from each sample, with every read carrying a distinct molecular identifier. Instead of being binned into consensus sequences, reads with shared molecular identifiers were discarded. MiTCR, run with a Q25 quality threshold and the strictest error-elimination algorithm, handled CDR3 identification, clonotype clustering and error correction. A nonparametric unseen species model using Euler transformation provided a lower-bound estimate of total TCR beta diversity. TCRdb handled the public reads itself, with Q25 trimming in fastp and clone calling in MiXCR, and kept productive beta chains. Rows matching on CDR3 protein sequence are summarized as one entry with the most common DNA and genes. The V and J calls shown here were made by TCRdb, not taken from the authors' results. The sample contains fewer than 950,000 distinct CDR3 sequences, about 34% of them found a single time. The top ten constitute roughly 13% of the sample.

As encoded in the germline V gene, CDR1 is MNHEY while CDR2 is SVGEGT. The CDR3 covers 13 residues, taking in both the cysteine and the phenylalanine. The retained sequence is limited to the CDR3, 39 bases, with the frame set at the first base. At the junction V is shortened by 10 bases and J by 2 bases, with 15 bases in between. As concerns this clonotype: Its antigen has not been determined. It has no much larger one-base neighbor in the sample; base qualities were not kept.

The V and J genes are TRBV6-2 or TRBV6-3 and TRBJ2-7; confidence is insufficient to name the D gene. This receptor was obtained from a man in his late teens or twenties in good health. The sequenced sample was blood. CDR3 protein: CAIRTNPAYEQYF. DNA sequence: TGTGCCATCCGGACGAACCCGGCCTACGAGCAGTACTTC.